What follows are 18 T cell receptor beta chains derived from one specimen sequenced in a study of blood T cells in healthy people across ages. Then a second PCR, running about 6 to 12 cycles, was carried out with a sample-barcoded 5' primer and a J-beta primer mix. One entry per CDR3 protein results from TCRdb running MiXCR on the 5' RACE reads. The sample yields nearly 1 million distinct CDR3 sequences, just over 50% seen once. What was sequenced was blood. The receptors come from a woman in her sixties in good health.

The chain links TRBV12-3 or TRBV12-4 to TRBJ2-7; TRBD2 matches at 11 bases. After removal of 2 bases from V and 5 bases from J, the junction contained 8 bases not matched to a gene. This CDR3 is 16 amino acids long. CDR3 sequence (DNA): TGTGCCAGCAGTTTAAATCTAGCGGGAGGTGGTGACGAGCAGTACTTC. Protein product: CASSLNLAGGGDEQYF.

This clonotype was picked up a small number of times. The chain has TRBV20-1 and TRBJ2-7; the D is unclear. CDR1 DFQATT and CDR2 SNEGSKA come from the germline V gene (reference sequence). The CDR3 spans 11 residues. V shed 0 bases and J shed 6 bases, with 6 bases lying between them. CDR3 loop: CSARDVPEQYF. DNA of the CDR3: TGCAGTGCTAGAGATGTCCCCGAGCAGTACTTC.

The chain has TRBV12-3 or TRBV12-4 and TRBJ2-7, with D perhaps matching TRBD1 (6 bases). This CDR3 contains 15 residues. Trimming removed 3 bases from V and 3 bases from J, with 15 bases in between. In DNA form, the CDR3 reads TGTGCCAGCAGTTTTCGCAACGGACAGATCTACGAGCAGTACTTC. Protein sequence: CASSFRNGQIYEQYF.

The J gene is TRBJ1-5, the V gene TRBV19; D uncertain. This CDR3 has 14 residues. Germline V gives CDR1 LNHDA, CDR2 SQIVND (reference sequence). V was trimmed by 0 bases and J by 7 bases, leaving 10 bases between them. As DNA, the CDR3 is TGTGCCAGTAGTATAGATCGGCCCCCACAGCCCCAGCATTTT. Its translation is CASSIDRPPQPQHF.

This clonotype showed up just once. The V call is TRBV7-6, the J call TRBJ2-7; D may correspond to TRBD1 or TRBD2 (5 bases each). Deletions cut 4 bases from V and 3 bases from J, with 22 bases between. In germline, CDR1 is SGHVS, CDR2 FNYEAQ. The CDR3 is 17 amino acids. The CDR3 DNA is TGTGCCAGCAGCTCCCCCTACACTAGGGGCCGCGACTACGAGCAGTACTTC. This gives the protein CASSSPYTRGRDYEQYF.

This clonotype was seen many times. The chain carries TRBV20-1 and TRBJ2-7, with a weak D call TRBD2 (6 bases). This CDR3 has 12 residues. Per the germline V gene, CDR1 is DFQATT and CDR2 is SNEGSKA (reference sequence). Between the trimmed V and J ends, which lost 3 bases and 0 bases, there was a span of 6 bases. CDR3 sequence reads: CSASGSSYEQYF. In DNA, the CDR3 is TGCAGTGCTAGCGGGAGCTCCTACGAGCAGTACTTC.

The J gene is TRBJ2-5, the V gene TRBV20-1; D is perhaps TRBD1 or TRBD2 (5 bases each). The J call is in doubt because the DNA end fits TRBJ2-7 better. Germline CDR1 reads DFQATT; CDR2 reads SNEGSKA (reference sequence). The CDR3 runs to 13 residues. The DNA for the CDR3 is TGCAGTGCTAGAGCTGGGGGAAAAGACGAGCAGTACTTC. This sequence encodes CSARAGGKDEQYF.

In this sample, this clonotype turned up a few times. This rearrangement joins TRBV21-1 to TRBJ2-5; the table's D gene call, TRBD1, was not cross checked with the DNA. TRBV21-1 is reported as a pseudogene. The CDR3 is made up of 14 amino acids. This CDR3 reads CASSKGTGQETQYF. The CDR3 DNA follows: TGTGCCAGCAGCAAGGGGACGGGCCAAGAGACCCAGTACTTC.

This chain joins TRBV21-1 and TRBJ2-7; the table's D call, TRBD1, has no DNA check behind it. TRBV21-1 is a pseudogene segment. The CDR3 runs to 16 residues. The CDR3 region has the DNA TGTGCCAGCAGCAAAGATAGGTCGCAGGGACCCTACGAGCAGTACTTC. Amino acids: CASSKDRSQGPYEQYF.

The chain couples TRBV27 to TRBJ2-1; D may be TRBD2 (6 bases). The end of the DNA is better explained by TRBJ2-7, so the J call may be wrong. This CDR3 has 15 residues. Germline loops: CDR1 MNHEY, CDR2 SMNVEV (reference sequence). CDR3 protein: CASRNSGSSYNEQYF. The CDR3 region has the DNA TGTGCCAGCAGAAATAGCGGTAGCTCCTACAATGAGCAGTACTTC.

This clonotype was seen more than once but under ten times. The rearrangement uses TRBV7-2 and TRBJ2-1, with D possibly TRBD2 on 6 matching bases. The germline V gene encodes CDR1 SGHTA and CDR2 FQGNSA. V lost 5 bases and J lost 9, with 14 bases in between. CDR3 length equals 13 residues. CDR3 in DNA: TGTGCCAGCAGCGTGACTAGGGACTGTGAGCAGTTCTTC. Protein product: CASSVTRDCEQFF.

The chain uses TRBV20-1 and TRBJ2-3; perhaps TRBD1 as D (6 bases). CDR1 and CDR2 (germline): DFQATT, SNEGSKA (reference sequence). V was shortened by 4 bases and J by 1 base, with 15 bases between the two germline ends. The CDR3 contains 15 residues. The chain's CDR3 is CSATKGVLGTDTQYF. CDR3 DNA sequence: TGCAGTGCTACCAAGGGGGTATTGGGCACAGATACGCAGTATTTT.

The V and J genes are TRBV28 and TRBJ1-2; D is uncertain. Deletions cut 7 bases from V and 5 bases from J, with 23 bases between. Germline CDR1 is MDHEN and CDR2 is SYDVKM. CDR3 length equals 16 residues. The CDR3 sequence: CASKPGGPLAGYGYTF. The DNA for the CDR3 is TGTGCCAGCAAACCCGGAGGGCCCCTAGCAGGTTATGGCTACACCTTC.

The rearrangement joins TRBV6-5 to TRBJ1-2; TRBD1 is a possible D gene (6 bases). This CDR3 is 13 amino acids long. Trimming removed 10 bases at V and 2 bases at J, with 14 bases between. Germline V CDR1 and CDR2: MNHEY, SVGAGI. In DNA form, the CDR3 reads TGTGCCATCTGGGCAGGGGCCAACTATGGCTACACCTTC. This translates into CAIWAGANYGYTF.

The table lists this clonotype with a few counts. The genes are TRBV9 and TRBJ2-7; no clear D. The CDR3 has 15 amino acids. Germline CDR1 reads SGDLS; CDR2 reads YYNGEE. The V and J ends lost 0 bases and 2 bases respectively, with 12 bases between them. The DNA for the CDR3 is TGTGCCAGCAGCGTAGCAATCGGAACAGCCTACGAGCAGTACTTC. Encoded protein: CASSVAIGTAYEQYF.

A single count supports this clonotype. The rearrangement joins TRBV20-1 to TRBJ2-7; 13 bases align to TRBD2. The CDR3 is 17 amino acids. The V gene end was trimmed by 0 bases and the J gene end by 1 base; junction bases not matched to a gene: 6. The germline CDR1 and CDR2 sequences are DFQATT and SNEGSKA (reference sequence). The CDR3 nucleotides read TGCAGTGCTAGAGATCCCAGGACTAGCGGGGGATCCTACGAGCAGTACTTC. Encoded protein: CSARDPRTSGGSYEQYF.

To note about this clonotype: Germline and junction disagree at one end, which may indicate a read error. This chain links TRBV12-3 or TRBV12-4 with TRBJ2-5; 7 positions match TRBD2. The end of the DNA aligns better with TRBJ2-7, so the J call may be wrong. CDR3 length equals 14 residues. This CDR3 reads CASRLGGGTGEQYF. The CDR3, as DNA: TGTGCCAGCAGGTTAGGCGGGGGAACGGGCGAGCAGTACTTC.

The chain links TRBV20-1 to TRBJ2-1; TRBD2 matches 8 bases. The CDR3 length is 17 residues. Germline CDR1 is DFQATT and CDR2 is SNEGSKA (reference sequence). Trimming removed 7 bases from V and 0 bases from J; junction bases left unmatched: 14. CDR3 loop: CSVPGLGWLSSYNEQFF. The CDR3 DNA sequence: TGCAGTGTTCCGGGACTAGGTTGGTTGAGCTCCTACAATGAGCAGTTCTTC.